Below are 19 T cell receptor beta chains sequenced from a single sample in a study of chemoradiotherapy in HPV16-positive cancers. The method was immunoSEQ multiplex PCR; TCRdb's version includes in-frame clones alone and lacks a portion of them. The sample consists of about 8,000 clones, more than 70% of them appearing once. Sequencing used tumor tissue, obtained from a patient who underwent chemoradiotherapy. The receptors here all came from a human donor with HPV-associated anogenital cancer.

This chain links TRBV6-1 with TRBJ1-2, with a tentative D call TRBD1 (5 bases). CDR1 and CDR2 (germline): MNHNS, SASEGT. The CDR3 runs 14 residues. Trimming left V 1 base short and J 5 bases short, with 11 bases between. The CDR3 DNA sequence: TGTGCCAGCAGTGAAGTGGAGGGGCTGTATGGCTACACCTTC. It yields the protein CASSEVEGLYGYTF.

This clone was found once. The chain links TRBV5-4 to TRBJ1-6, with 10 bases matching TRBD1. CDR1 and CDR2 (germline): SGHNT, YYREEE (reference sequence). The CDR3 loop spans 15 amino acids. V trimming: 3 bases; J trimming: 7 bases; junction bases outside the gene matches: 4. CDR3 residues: CASSSGTGENSPLHF. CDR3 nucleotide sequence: TGTGCCAGCAGCTCCGGGACAGGGGAGAATTCACCCCTCCACTTT. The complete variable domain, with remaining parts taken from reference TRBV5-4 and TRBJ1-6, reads ETGVTQSPTHLIKTRGQQVTLRCSSQSGHNTVSWYQQALGQGPQFIFQYYREEENGRGNFPPRFSGLQFPNYSSELNVNALELDDSALYLCASSSGTGENSPLHFGNGTRLTVT.

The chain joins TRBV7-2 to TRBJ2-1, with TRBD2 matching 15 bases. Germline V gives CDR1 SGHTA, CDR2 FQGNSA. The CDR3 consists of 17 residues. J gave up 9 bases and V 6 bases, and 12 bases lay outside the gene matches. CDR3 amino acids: CASSPPGLAGGHGEQFF. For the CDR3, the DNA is TGTGCCAGCAGTCCCCCGGGACTAGCGGGAGGACATGGTGAGCAGTTCTTC.

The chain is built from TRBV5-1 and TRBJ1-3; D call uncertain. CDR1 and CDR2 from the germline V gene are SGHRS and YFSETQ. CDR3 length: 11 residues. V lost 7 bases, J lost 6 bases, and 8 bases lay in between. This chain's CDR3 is CASSTQNTIYF. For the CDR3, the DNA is TGCGCCAGCTCCACCCAAAACACCATATATTTT.

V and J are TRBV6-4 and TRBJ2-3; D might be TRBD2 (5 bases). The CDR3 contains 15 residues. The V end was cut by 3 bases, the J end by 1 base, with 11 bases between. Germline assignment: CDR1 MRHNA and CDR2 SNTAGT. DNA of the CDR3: TGTGCCAGCAGTGATGTCGGGATGGGCACAGATACGCAGTATTTT. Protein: CASSDVGMGTDTQYF.

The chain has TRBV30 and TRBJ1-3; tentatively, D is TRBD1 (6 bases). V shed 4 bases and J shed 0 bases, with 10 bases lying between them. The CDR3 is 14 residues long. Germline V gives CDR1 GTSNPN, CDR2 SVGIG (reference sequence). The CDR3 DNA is TGTGCCTGGAAAACAGGGATCTCTGGAAACACCATATATTTT. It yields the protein CAWKTGISGNTIYF.

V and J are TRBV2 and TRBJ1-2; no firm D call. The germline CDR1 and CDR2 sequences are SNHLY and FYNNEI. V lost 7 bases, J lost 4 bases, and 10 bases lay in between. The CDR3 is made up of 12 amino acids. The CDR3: CASNSGIYGYTF. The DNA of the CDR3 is TGTGCCAGCAACAGCGGAATCTATGGCTACACCTTC.

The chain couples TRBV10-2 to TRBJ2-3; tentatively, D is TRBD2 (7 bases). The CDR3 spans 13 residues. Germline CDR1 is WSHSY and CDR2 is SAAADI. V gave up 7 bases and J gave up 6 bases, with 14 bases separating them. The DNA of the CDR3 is TGCGCCAGCAAAGGGGGGGTAAGCGATACGCAGTATTTT. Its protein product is CASKGGVSDTQYF.

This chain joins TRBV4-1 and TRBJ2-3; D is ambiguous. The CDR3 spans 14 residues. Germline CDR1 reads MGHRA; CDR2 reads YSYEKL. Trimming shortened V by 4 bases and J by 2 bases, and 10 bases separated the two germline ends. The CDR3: CASSPAPVTDTQYF. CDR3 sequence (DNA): TGCGCCAGCAGCCCAGCCCCCGTCACAGATACGCAGTATTTT.

CDR3 in amino acids: CASSWSGTGTSPLHF. The CDR3 region has the DNA TGTGCCAGCAGCTGGTCCGGGACAGGGACCTCACCCCTCCACTTT. This chain uses TRBV7-9 with TRBJ1-6, with TRBD1 matching 9 bases. Trimming at V came to 4 bases and at J to 10 bases, leaving 8 bases not matched to a gene. Germline V CDR1 and CDR2: SEHNR, FQNEAQ (reference sequence). This CDR3 spans 15 amino acids.

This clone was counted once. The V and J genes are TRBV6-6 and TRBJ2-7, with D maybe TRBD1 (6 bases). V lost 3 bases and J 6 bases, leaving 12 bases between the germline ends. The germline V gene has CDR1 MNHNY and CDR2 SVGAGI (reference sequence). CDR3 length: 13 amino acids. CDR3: CASSYAGAAEQYV. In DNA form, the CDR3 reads TGTGCCAGCAGTTATGCAGGGGCGGCCGAGCAGTACGTC.

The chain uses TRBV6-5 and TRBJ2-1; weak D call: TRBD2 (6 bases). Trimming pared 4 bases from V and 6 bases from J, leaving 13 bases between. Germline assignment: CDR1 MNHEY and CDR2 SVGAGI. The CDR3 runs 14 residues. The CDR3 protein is CASSLGGGGNEQFF. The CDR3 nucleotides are TGTGCCAGCAGTTTGGGGGGTGGGGGCAATGAGCAGTTCTTC.

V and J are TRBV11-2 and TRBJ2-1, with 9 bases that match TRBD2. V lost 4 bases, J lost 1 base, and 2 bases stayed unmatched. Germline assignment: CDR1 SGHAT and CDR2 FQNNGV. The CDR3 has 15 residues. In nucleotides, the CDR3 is TGTGCCAGCAGCTATAGCGGGAGATCCTACAATGAGCAGTTCTTC. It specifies CASSYSGRSYNEQFF.

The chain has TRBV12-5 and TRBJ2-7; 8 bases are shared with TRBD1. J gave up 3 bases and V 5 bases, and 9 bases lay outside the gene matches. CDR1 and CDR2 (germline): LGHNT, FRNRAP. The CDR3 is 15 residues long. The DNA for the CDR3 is TGTGCTAGTGGTCTCCGGGACAGGCAAGGCTACGAGCAGTACGTC. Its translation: CASGLRDRQGYEQYV.

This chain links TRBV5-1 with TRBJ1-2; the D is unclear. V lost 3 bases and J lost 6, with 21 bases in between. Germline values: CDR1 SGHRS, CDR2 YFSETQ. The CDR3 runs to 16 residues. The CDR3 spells CASSSGNSGGLDGYTF. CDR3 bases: TGCGCCAGCAGCTCCGGGAATAGCGGCGGATTAGATGGCTACACCTTC.

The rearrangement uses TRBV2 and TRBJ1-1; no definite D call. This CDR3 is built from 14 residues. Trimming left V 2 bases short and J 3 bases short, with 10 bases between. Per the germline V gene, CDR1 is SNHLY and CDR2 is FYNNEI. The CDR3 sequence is CASSESQTHTEAFF. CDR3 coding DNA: TGTGCCAGCAGTGAATCGCAGACTCACACTGAAGCTTTCTTT.

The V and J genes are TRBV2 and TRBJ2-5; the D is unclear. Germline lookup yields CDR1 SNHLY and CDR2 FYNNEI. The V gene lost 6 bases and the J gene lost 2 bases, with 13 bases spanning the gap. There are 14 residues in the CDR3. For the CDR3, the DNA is TGTGCCAGCAGCGTAGGTGGGGAACAAGAGACCCAGTACTTC. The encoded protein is CASSVGGEQETQYF.

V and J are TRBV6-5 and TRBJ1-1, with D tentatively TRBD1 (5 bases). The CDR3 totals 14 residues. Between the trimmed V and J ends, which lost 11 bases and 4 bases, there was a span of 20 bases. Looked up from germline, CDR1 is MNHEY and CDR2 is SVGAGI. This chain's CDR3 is CASSRGVRTTEAFF. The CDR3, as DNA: TGTGCCTCCTCCAGAGGGGTTCGAACCACTGAAGCTTTCTTT.

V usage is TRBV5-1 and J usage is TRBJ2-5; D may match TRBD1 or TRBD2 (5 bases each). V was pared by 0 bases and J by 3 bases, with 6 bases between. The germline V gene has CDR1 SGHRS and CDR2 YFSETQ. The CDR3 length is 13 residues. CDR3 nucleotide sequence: TGCGCCAGCAGCTTGGGAGGGGAAGAGACCCAGTACTTC. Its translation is CASSLGGEETQYF.